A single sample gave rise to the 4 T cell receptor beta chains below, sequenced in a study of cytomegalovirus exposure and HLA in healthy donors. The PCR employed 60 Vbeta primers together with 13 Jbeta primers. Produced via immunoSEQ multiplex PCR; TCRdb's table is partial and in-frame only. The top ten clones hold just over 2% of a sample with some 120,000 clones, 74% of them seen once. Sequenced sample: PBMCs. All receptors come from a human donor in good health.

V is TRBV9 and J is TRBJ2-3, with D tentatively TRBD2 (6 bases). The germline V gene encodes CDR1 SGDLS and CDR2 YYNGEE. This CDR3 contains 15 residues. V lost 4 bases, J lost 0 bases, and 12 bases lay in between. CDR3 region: CASSPGDPSTDTQYF. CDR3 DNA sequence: TGTGCCAGCAGCCCGGGGGACCCTAGCACAGATACGCAGTATTTT.

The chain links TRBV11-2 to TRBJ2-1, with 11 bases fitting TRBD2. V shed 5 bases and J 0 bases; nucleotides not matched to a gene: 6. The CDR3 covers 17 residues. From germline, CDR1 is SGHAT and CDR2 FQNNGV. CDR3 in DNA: TGTGCCAGCAGCACCAAACTAGCGGGAGCCTCCTACAATGAGCAGTTCTTC. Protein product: CASSTKLAGASYNEQFF.

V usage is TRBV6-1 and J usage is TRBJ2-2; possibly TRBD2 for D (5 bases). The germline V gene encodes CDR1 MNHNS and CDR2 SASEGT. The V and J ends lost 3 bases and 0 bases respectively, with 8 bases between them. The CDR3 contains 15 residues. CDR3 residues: CASSDVGANTGELFF. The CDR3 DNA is TGTGCCAGCAGTGATGTGGGAGCGAACACCGGGGAGCTGTTTTTT.

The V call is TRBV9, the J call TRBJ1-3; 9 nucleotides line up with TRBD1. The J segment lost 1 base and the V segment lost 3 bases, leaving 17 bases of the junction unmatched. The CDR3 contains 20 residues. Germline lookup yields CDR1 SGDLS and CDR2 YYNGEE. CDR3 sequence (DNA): TGTGCCAGCAGCGCTTCCGGAAGGGACAGGGTAGGGGGTTCTGGAAACACCATATATTTT. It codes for CASSASGRDRVGGSGNTIYF.